The clone carrying this T cell receptor (beta chain) was seen just once. These data come from a study of blood T cell repertoires in COVID-19. Study-wide background: Spain, Italy and the United States supplied samples that represented acute and convalescent COVID-19.

Trimming shortened V by 6 bases and J by 3 bases, and 11 bases separated the two germline ends. This CDR3 region has 12 residues. Germline-derived CDR1 and CDR2 are SQVTM and ANQGSEA. TCRdb's table, derived via immunoSEQ multiplex PCR, lists solely in-frame clones and lacks some. Of about 64,000 clones listed, approximately 78% are singletons. The chain employs TRBV29-1 and TRBJ1-1; D is uncertain. The source material was peripheral blood. The clonotype comes from a man at least 80 years old with acute or convalescent COVID-19. Here the CDR3 DNA reads TGCAGCGTCCTTAGGCGGGACACTGAAGCTTTCTTT. Amino acids: CSVLRRDTEAFF.